What follows are 2 T cell receptor beta chains derived from one specimen sequenced in a study of neurological immune-mediated disorders (dated by TCRdb to between 2018 and 2020). In the paper's terms, the time point label means: longitudinal time-point 3. Libraries came from 5' RACE. The listed sequencing device is Illumina HiSeq 2500. TCRdb cleaned the public reads at Q25 with fastp, built clones with MiXCR and kept in-frame beta chains. Every entry covers one CDR3 protein and lists the most common genes and DNA from its rows. This sample gives 45,000 to 65,000 distinct CDR3 sequences in total; roughly 8.3% of them show up just once. Of the sample, 1.9% falls within the top ten clones. Sequencing was done on a sample of PBMCs. Every receptor here comes from a woman aged 40 to 49 in good health.

This clonotype was found many times. The J gene is TRBJ1-2, the V gene TRBV25-1; tentatively, D is TRBD1 (5 bases). The CDR3 is 12 residues long. The V gene lost 2 bases and the J gene lost 5 bases, with 6 bases spanning the gap. Germline V gene lookup returns CDR1 MGHDK and CDR2 SYGVNS. CDR3: CASSEGHYGYTF. The CDR3 coding sequence is TGTGCCAGCAGTGAAGGACATTATGGCTACACCTTC.

This clonotype was seen ten or more times. The chain has TRBV6-6 and TRBJ2-7; no firm D call. Germline CDR1 reads MNHNY; CDR2 reads SVGAGI (reference sequence). Trimming removed 5 bases from V and 0 bases from J, with 5 bases in between. This CDR3 is 12 amino acids long. CDR3 sequence reads: CASSPYSYEQYF. The DNA for the CDR3 is TGTGCCAGCAGTCCGTACTCCTACGAGCAGTACTTC.